These T cell receptor beta chains were read from a single sample in a study of T cell changes during pregnancy in multiple sclerosis. This table comes from immunoSEQ multiplex PCR, and its TCRdb copy is limited to in-frame clones, with some not included. The profile shows about 100,000 clones, 90% to 95% of them singletons. The specimen was peripheral blood, collected in the second trimester of pregnancy. The receptors were sampled from a female donor with multiple sclerosis, enrolled in a pregnancy study. Each CDR3 is given with its conserved first and last residue. The D gene is left open where the match is weak. Size tells how often a clone was seen (once, few, many) or the class of an expanded clone, and some rows leave it out.

abundance	v_gene	j_gene	d_gene	CDR3nt	CDR3aa
.	TRBV9	TRBJ2-1	.	TGTGCCAGCAGCGGGTTGGGGGGCTCCTACAATGAGCAGTTCTTC	CASSGLGGSYNEQFF
.	TRBV5-8	TRBJ2-7	.	TGTGCCAGCAGCTTGGGCAGATCCGAGCAGTACTTC	CASSLGRSEQYF
.	TRBV5-1	TRBJ2-7	.	TGCGCCAGCAGCTTGGGGCAGGGGGGACGCGAGCAGTACTTC	CASSLGQGGREQYF
once	TRBV6-5	TRBJ1-2	TRBD1	TGTGCCAGCAGGCAAAGAACAGGGGACTATGGCTACACCTTC	CASRQRTGDYGYTF
once	TRBV7-2	TRBJ1-3	.	TGTGCCAGCAGCCAGGGCCAATCTGGAAACACCATATATTTT	CASSQGQSGNTIYF
.	TRBV27	TRBJ2-5	TRBD2	TGTGCCAGCAGCCCACTAGCGGGAGAACAAGAGACCCAGTACTTC	CASSPLAGEQETQYF
.	TRBV5-5	TRBJ1-4	.	TGTGCCAGCAGCTTGGTCGGGAGGGTCCGCTATAATGAAAAACTGTTTTTT	CASSLVGRVRYNEKLFF
.	TRBV18	TRBJ1-4	.	TGTGCCAGCTCACCAGACGATGCGGAACTGTTTTTT	CASSPDDAELFF
.	TRBV11-2	TRBJ2-5	TRBD2	TGTGCCAGCAGCTTCGGGACTAGGGAGACCCAGTACTTC	CASSFGTRETQYF
.	TRBV7-2	TRBJ1-5	TRBD1	TGTGCCAGCAGCTCAGGGACAGGGACTAATCAGCCCCAGCATTTT	CASSSGTGTNQPQHF
.	TRBV5-1	TRBJ2-7	TRBD2	TGCGCCAGCAGCTTAAGCCCTAGCGGGAACTACGAGCAGTACTTC	CASSLSPSGNYEQYF
once	TRBV10-3	TRBJ1-2	.	TGTGCCATCAGTGGAACAGGGAGTTTGTATGGCTACACCTTC	CAISGTGSLYGYTF
.	TRBV2	TRBJ2-7	.	TGTGCCAGTCTGACAGGATCTTCCTACGAGCAGTACTTC	CASLTGSSYEQYF
.	TRBV4-1	TRBJ1-5	TRBD1	TGCGCCAGCAGCCGAGGGGACAGGGCTAGCAATCAGCCCCAGCATTTT	CASSRGDRASNQPQHF
once	TRBV27	TRBJ1-2	.	TGTGCCAGCAGTCTCCCACGGGAGGAGGGGCCCCTGCCTGGCTACACCTTC	CASSLPREEGPLPGYTF
.	TRBV18	TRBJ2-5	TRBD1	TGTGCCAGCTCAACCGACAGGGGATACGAGACCCAGTACTTC	CASSTDRGYETQYF
.	TRBV20-1	TRBJ1-2	.	TGCAGTGCTACCCCGGACTATGGCTACACCTTC	CSATPDYGYTF
.	TRBV4-1	TRBJ2-7	.	TGCGCCAGCAGCCAAGTCCCGACAGTCTCCTACGAGCAGTACTTC	CASSQVPTVSYEQYF
.	TRBV6-1	TRBJ1-1	.	TGTGCCAGCAGTGATATAGGGGAGGCAGCGAACACTGAAGCTTTCTTT	CASSDIGEAANTEAFF
.	TRBV5-4	TRBJ2-1	TRBD2	TGTGCCAGCAAGGTAGCGGGGGCGGATGAGCAGTTCTTC	CASKVAGADEQFF
.	TRBV15	TRBJ1-1	.	TGTGCCACCAGCAGAGACAGGCGGAACACTGAAGCTTTCTTT	CATSRDRRNTEAFF
.	TRBV29-1	TRBJ1-2	.	TGCAGCGTTGAATCTCAGGGGCGCGATGGCTACACCTTC	CSVESQGRDGYTF
.	TRBV9	TRBJ2-5	.	TGTGCCAGCAGCGTAGGTGCAGGCTACCAAGAGACCCAGTACTTC	CASSVGAGYQETQYF
.	TRBV2	TRBJ1-3	.	TGTGCCAGCAGTGAATTCGGGTCGGGTGCTGGAAACACCATATATTTT	CASSEFGSGAGNTIYF
.	TRBV6-5	TRBJ1-3	.	TGTGCCAGCAGTTACTCAAGACCTAGCTCTGGAAACACCATATATTTT	CASSYSRPSSGNTIYF
.	TRBV11-2	TRBJ2-5	.	TGTGCCAGCAGCCCCGGTGGGCGGGAGACAGGAGAGACCCAGTACTTC	CASSPGGRETGETQYF
.	TRBV11-1	TRBJ2-1	TRBD2	TGTGCCAGCAGCCTAGCGGGGGGTTACAATGAGCAGTTCTTC	CASSLAGGYNEQFF
.	TRBV5-1	TRBJ1-1	.	TGCGCCAGCAGCTCCCTGGGGGACTTGAACACTGAAGCTTTCTTT	CASSSLGDLNTEAFF
.	TRBV10-1	TRBJ2-2	TRBD2	TGCGCCAGCAGCGCAGGGACTAGCGGGAGAGGGTTTAGGAGCACCGGGGAGCTGTTTTTT	CASSAGTSGRGFRSTGELFF
.	TRBV6-5	TRBJ1-5	.	TGTGCCAGCAGTTACCAGGGCAATCAGCCCCAGCATTTT	CASSYQGNQPQHF
.	TRBV30	TRBJ2-2	TRBD2	TGTGCCTGGAGTCCCCTCGAGCGGGGTGACACCGGGGAGCTGTTTTTT	CAWSPLERGDTGELFF
.	TRBV2	TRBJ1-2	TRBD1	TGTGCCAGCAGTGACAACAGGGGAGACTATGGCTACACCTTC	CASSDNRGDYGYTF
.	TRBV7-9	TRBJ2-7	TRBD1	TGTGCCAGCAGCTCGGGGGGACAGGGGAGTGCGGACGAGCAGTACTTC	CASSSGGQGSADEQYF
.	TRBV29-1	TRBJ1-1	.	TGCAGCGTTGTGGCCCAGGGGAACACTGAAGCTTTCTTT	CSVVAQGNTEAFF
.	TRBV9	TRBJ1-1	.	TGTGCCAGCAGCGTAGCTCTGAACACTGAAGCTTTCTTT	CASSVALNTEAFF
.	TRBV30	TRBJ1-1	.	TGTGCCTGGGACCTCGGCGGGGGCCTGAACACTGAAGCTTTCTTT	CAWDLGGGLNTEAFF
few	TRBV16	TRBJ1-5	TRBD1	TGTGCCAGCACCAGGGGGATTAGCAATCAGCCCCAGCATTTT	CASTRGISNQPQHF
.	TRBV7-9	TRBJ2-3	TRBD1	TGTGCCAGCAGCTCGTGGGACAGCATCACAGATACGCAGTATTTT	CASSSWDSITDTQYF
.	TRBV7-9	TRBJ1-5	TRBD1	TGTGCCAGCGGGGACAGGGGAAGCAATCAGCCCCAGCATTTT	CASGDRGSNQPQHF
.	TRBV11-3	TRBJ1-1	.	TGTGCCAGCAGCTTAGACGGGTACACTGAAGCTTTCTTT	CASSLDGYTEAFF
.	TRBV30	TRBJ2-3	TRBD2	TGTGCCTGGAGTGCCGGACTAGCCACAGATACGCAGTATTTT	CAWSAGLATDTQYF
.	TRBV12-5	TRBJ1-2	.	TGTGCTAGTGGTTTGGTACTTTCCTCGGGGGCTAACTATGGCTACACCTTC	CASGLVLSSGANYGYTF
.	TRBV7-8	TRBJ2-7	TRBD2	TGTGCCAGCAGCCAAGCGGGGCTAGGGTACGAGCAGTACTTC	CASSQAGLGYEQYF
.	TRBV5-6	TRBJ2-3	TRBD2	TGTGCCAGCAGCCCAGGACTAGCGGGGACAGATACGCAGTATTTT	CASSPGLAGTDTQYF
.	TRBV4-2	TRBJ2-1	.	TGTGCCAGCAGCCAAGGGAGAGGTCAGCCGAATGAGCAGTTCTTC	CASSQGRGQPNEQFF
.	TRBV7-9	TRBJ2-2	TRBD2	TGTGCCAGCACCCAACGGGGGGGGGACACCGGGGAGCTGTTTTTT	CASTQRGGDTGELFF
.	TRBV5-1	TRBJ1-4	.	TGCGCCAGCAGCTTGGCGGGGACCCAGGGGGAAAAACTGTTTTTT	CASSLAGTQGEKLFF